This T cell receptor beta chain derives from a study of blood T cells in healthy people across ages. Study-level results: Strong correlation linked observed beta diversity and percent naive T cells. Researchers deemed the diversity estimates from one million T cells underestimates.

Isolation per sample recovered at least 7 million PBMCs. About this clonotype: Its antigen is undetermined.

With 3 bases clipped from V and 3 bases from J, the junction kept 6 bases outside the gene matches. The length of the CDR3 is 16 residues. The germline gives CDR1 MGHDK, CDR2 SYGVNS. The use of a sample-barcoded 5' primer and a J-beta primer mix characterized a second PCR of roughly 7 to 12 cycles. TCRdb recomputed calls from the 5' RACE reads with MiXCR, one row per CDR3 protein. This sample yields approximately 830,000 distinct CDR3 sequences, of which less than 80% are seen a single time; roughly 25% belongs to the top ten. This sequence originates from a man aged 30 to 39 in good health. The chain carries TRBV25-1 and TRBJ2-1, with 9 bases fitting TRBD1. Sequences were obtained from blood. The CDR3 sequence: CASSDRNRGHYNEQFF. The CDR3 DNA reads TGTGCCAGCAGTGATCGGAACAGGGGGCACTACAATGAGCAGTTCTTC.